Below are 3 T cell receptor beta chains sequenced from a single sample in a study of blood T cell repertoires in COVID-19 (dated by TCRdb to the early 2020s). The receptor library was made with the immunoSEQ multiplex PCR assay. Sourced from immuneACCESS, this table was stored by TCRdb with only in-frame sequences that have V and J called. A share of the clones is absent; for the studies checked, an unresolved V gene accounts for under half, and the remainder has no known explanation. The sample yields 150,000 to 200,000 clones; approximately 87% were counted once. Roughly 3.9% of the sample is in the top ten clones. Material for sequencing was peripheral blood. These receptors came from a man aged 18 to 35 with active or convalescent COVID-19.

The CDR3 nucleotides are TGTGCCAGCAGACCGGACAGTTCTTTCTATGGCTACACCTTC. Amino acid sequence: CASRPDSSFYGYTF. V is TRBV7-9 and J is TRBJ1-2; possible D gene TRBD1, 6 bases. Deletions cut 6 bases from V and 4 bases from J, with 15 bases between. From germline, CDR1 is SEHNR and CDR2 FQNEAQ (reference sequence). The CDR3 length is 14 residues.

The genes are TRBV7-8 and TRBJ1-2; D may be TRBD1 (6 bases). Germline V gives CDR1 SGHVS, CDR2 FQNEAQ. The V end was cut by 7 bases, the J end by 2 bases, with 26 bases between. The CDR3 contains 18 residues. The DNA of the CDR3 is TGTGCCAGCACCCAACTACCCCAGATGGGGGCTGAGAACTATGGCTACACCTTC. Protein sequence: CASTQLPQMGAENYGYTF.

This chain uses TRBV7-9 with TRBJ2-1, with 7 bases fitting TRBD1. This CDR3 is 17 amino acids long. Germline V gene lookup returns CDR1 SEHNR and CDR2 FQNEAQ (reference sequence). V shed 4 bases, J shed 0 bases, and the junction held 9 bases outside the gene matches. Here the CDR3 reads CASSSTGTVLSYNEQFF. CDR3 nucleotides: TGTGCCAGCAGCTCGACCGGGACAGTACTCTCCTACAATGAGCAGTTCTTC.